The rows below give T cell receptor beta chains drawn from one sample of a study of shared clonotypes between healthy human individuals. Repertoires were generated with immunoSEQ multiplex PCR, while TCRdb's copy carries only in-frame clones and drops some. The sample contains around 430,000 clones, roughly 77% of which appear only once. Sequencing used PBMCs. The receptors here all came from a middle-aged woman in good health. Some clones in this sample may be carry-over from other donors' samples. CDR3s include the opening cysteine and the closing phenylalanine or tryptophan. D genes are given only for firm matches. Expanded clones are given a class, and other clones once, few, many or no size at all.

v_call: TRBV6-4
cdr3_length: 17
clone_size: -
j_call: TRBJ2-5
d_call: TRBD2
cdr3_aa: CASSGKGLAGPRETQYF
cdr3_nt: TGTGCCAGCAGCGGAAAGGGACTAGCGGGACCACGGGAGACCCAGTACTTC

v_call: TRBV27
cdr3_length: 13
clone_size: -
j_call: TRBJ2-1
d_call: -
cdr3_aa: CASSLFYGGEQFF
cdr3_nt: TGTGCCAGCAGTTTATTTTACGGGGGTGAGCAGTTCTTC

v_call: TRBV6-5
cdr3_length: 15
clone_size: -
j_call: TRBJ2-5
d_call: TRBD1
cdr3_aa: CASSYWTGVGETQYF
cdr3_nt: TGTGCCAGCAGTTACTGGACAGGGGTTGGAGAGACCCAGTACTTC

v_call: TRBV7-3
cdr3_length: 18
clone_size: -
j_call: TRBJ2-1
d_call: TRBD1
cdr3_aa: CASSPRGTGDESYNEQFF
cdr3_nt: TGTGCCAGCAGCCCCCGGGGGACAGGGGATGAATCCTACAATGAGCAGTTCTTC

v_call: TRBV7-2
cdr3_length: 14
clone_size: -
j_call: TRBJ2-5
d_call: TRBD2
cdr3_aa: CASRYSGSGETQYF
cdr3_nt: TGTGCCAGCAGATATAGCGGGAGTGGGGAGACCCAGTACTTC

v_call: TRBV6-6
cdr3_length: 14
clone_size: -
j_call: TRBJ2-5
d_call: -
cdr3_aa: CASSYVQAQETQYF
cdr3_nt: TGTGCCAGCAGTTACGTCCAGGCTCAAGAGACCCAGTACTTC

v_call: TRBV30
cdr3_length: 13
clone_size: -
j_call: TRBJ2-7
d_call: TRBD2
cdr3_aa: CAWKGLADYEQYF
cdr3_nt: TGTGCCTGGAAGGGACTAGCGGACTACGAGCAGTACTTC

v_call: TRBV19
cdr3_length: 14
clone_size: -
j_call: TRBJ2-4
d_call: -
cdr3_aa: CASSIGKAKNIQYF
cdr3_nt: TGTGCCAGTAGTATCGGCAAAGCCAAAAACATTCAGTACTTC

v_call: TRBV7-9
cdr3_length: 14
clone_size: -
j_call: TRBJ2-7
d_call: -
cdr3_aa: CASSLVVGAGEQYF
cdr3_nt: TGTGCCAGCAGCTTAGTAGTGGGAGCGGGCGAGCAGTACTTC

v_call: TRBV5-1
cdr3_length: 15
clone_size: -
j_call: TRBJ2-7
d_call: TRBD2
cdr3_aa: CASSSGLAVIYEQYF
cdr3_nt: TGCGCCAGCAGCTCTGGACTAGCGGTAATCTACGAGCAGTACTTC

v_call: TRBV30
cdr3_length: 14
clone_size: -
j_call: TRBJ2-7
d_call: -
cdr3_aa: CAWRRIEGSYEQYF
cdr3_nt: TGTGCCTGGCGCCGTATCGAGGGGTCCTACGAGCAGTACTTC

v_call: TRBV27
cdr3_length: 15
clone_size: -
j_call: TRBJ2-3
d_call: TRBD2
cdr3_aa: CASSLTSGSGDTQYF
cdr3_nt: TGTGCCAGCAGTTTAACTAGCGGGAGCGGAGATACGCAGTATTTT

v_call: TRBV2
cdr3_length: 13
clone_size: once
j_call: TRBJ2-3
d_call: TRBD1
cdr3_aa: CASSRDRGDTQYF
cdr3_nt: TGTGCCAGCAGTCGGGACAGGGGTGATACGCAGTATTTT

v_call: TRBV7-2
cdr3_length: 16
clone_size: -
j_call: TRBJ2-2
d_call: TRBD2
cdr3_aa: CASSSQPSGSTGELFF
cdr3_nt: TGTGCCAGCAGCTCACAGCCTAGCGGGAGTACCGGGGAGCTGTTTTTT

v_call: TRBV2
cdr3_length: 14
clone_size: once
j_call: TRBJ2-1
d_call: -
cdr3_aa: CASSEGGNWGEQFF
cdr3_nt: TGTGCCAGCAGTGAAGGTGGGAACTGGGGAGAGCAGTTCTTC

v_call: TRBV28
cdr3_length: 15
clone_size: -
j_call: TRBJ1-5
d_call: -
cdr3_aa: CASSPRGVSNQPQHF
cdr3_nt: TGTGCCAGCAGCCCCCGCGGGGTGAGCAATCAGCCCCAGCATTTT

v_call: TRBV30
cdr3_length: 12
clone_size: -
j_call: TRBJ1-2
d_call: -
cdr3_aa: CACRLGGASYTF
cdr3_nt: TGTGCCTGTAGGCTCGGGGGGGCCAGCTACACCTTC

v_call: TRBV5-5
cdr3_length: 13
clone_size: -
j_call: TRBJ1-2
d_call: -
cdr3_aa: CASTPVGLLGYTF
cdr3_nt: TGTGCCAGCACCCCTGTAGGTCTCTTGGGCTACACCTTC

v_call: TRBV5-6
cdr3_length: 15
clone_size: few
j_call: TRBJ2-2
d_call: -
cdr3_aa: CASSLVDRDAGELFF
cdr3_nt: TGTGCCAGCAGCTTGGTGGACCGCGACGCCGGGGAGCTGTTTTTT

v_call: TRBV6-1
cdr3_length: 14
clone_size: -
j_call: TRBJ2-7
d_call: TRBD1
cdr3_aa: CASSVGTAIYEQYF
cdr3_nt: TGTGCCAGCAGTGTTGGGACAGCCATTTACGAGCAGTACTTC

v_call: TRBV6-1
cdr3_length: 14
clone_size: -
j_call: TRBJ1-3
d_call: -
cdr3_aa: CASRTSGAGNTIYF
cdr3_nt: TGTGCCAGCAGGACTTCTGGGGCTGGAAACACCATATATTTT

v_call: TRBV28
cdr3_length: 12
clone_size: few
j_call: TRBJ2-7
d_call: -
cdr3_aa: CASSSYSYEQYF
cdr3_nt: TGTGCCAGCAGCTCCTATTCCTACGAGCAGTACTTC

v_call: TRBV30
cdr3_length: 11
clone_size: -
j_call: TRBJ1-2
d_call: -
cdr3_aa: CALRHPYGYTF
cdr3_nt: TGTGCCTTAAGACATCCTTATGGCTACACCTTC

v_call: TRBV29-1
cdr3_length: 16
clone_size: once
j_call: TRBJ2-3
d_call: -
cdr3_aa: CSVEDQYASSPDTQYF
cdr3_nt: TGCAGCGTTGAAGATCAGTACGCTAGCTCACCAGATACGCAGTATTTT

v_call: TRBV28
cdr3_length: 17
clone_size: -
j_call: TRBJ2-7
d_call: -
cdr3_aa: CASSLPPGGSSSYEQYF
cdr3_nt: TGTGCCAGCAGTTTGCCCCCGGGCGGCTCTAGCTCCTACGAGCAGTACTTC

v_call: TRBV5-4
cdr3_length: 12
clone_size: -
j_call: TRBJ2-2
d_call: -
cdr3_aa: CASRRPTGELFF
cdr3_nt: TGTGCCAGCCGGAGACCCACCGGGGAGCTGTTTTTT

v_call: TRBV6-1
cdr3_length: 12
clone_size: -
j_call: TRBJ1-1
d_call: -
cdr3_aa: CAIGTLNTEAFF
cdr3_nt: TGTGCCATAGGGACATTGAACACTGAAGCTTTCTTT

v_call: TRBV5-1
cdr3_length: 14
clone_size: -
j_call: TRBJ2-4
d_call: -
cdr3_aa: CASSLAGRGNIQYF
cdr3_nt: TGCGCCAGCAGCTTGGCCGGCAGGGGTAACATTCAGTACTTC

v_call: TRBV6-5
cdr3_length: 15
clone_size: -
j_call: TRBJ2-7
d_call: -
cdr3_aa: CASSYSGFDSYEQYF
cdr3_nt: TGTGCCAGCAGTTACAGTGGTTTCGATTCCTACGAGCAGTACTTC

v_call: TRBV9
cdr3_length: 16
clone_size: few
j_call: TRBJ2-2
d_call: TRBD1
cdr3_aa: CASTPGGTGTTGELFF
cdr3_nt: TGTGCCAGCACCCCAGGCGGGACAGGGACAACCGGGGAGCTGTTTTTT

v_call: TRBV5-1
cdr3_length: 15
clone_size: -
j_call: TRBJ1-2
d_call: -
cdr3_aa: CASSLASYRGSGYTF
cdr3_nt: TGCGCCAGCAGCTTGGCCTCATACCGGGGGTCTGGCTACACCTTC

v_call: TRBV5-4
cdr3_length: 17
clone_size: -
j_call: TRBJ2-7
d_call: TRBD2
cdr3_aa: CASSSSTRTSGNYEQYF
cdr3_nt: TGTGCCAGCAGCTCCTCAACTCGGACTAGCGGGAACTACGAGCAGTACTTC

v_call: TRBV2
cdr3_length: 14
clone_size: once
j_call: TRBJ1-5
d_call: -
cdr3_aa: CASSSDSRNQPQHF
cdr3_nt: TGTGCCAGCAGTTCAGACAGCCGCAATCAGCCCCAGCATTTT

v_call: TRBV18
cdr3_length: 15
clone_size: -
j_call: TRBJ1-5
d_call: TRBD1
cdr3_aa: CASSPSQGAGQPQHF
cdr3_nt: TGTGCCAGCTCACCATCCCAGGGGGCGGGTCAGCCCCAGCATTTT

v_call: TRBV2
cdr3_length: 13
clone_size: few
j_call: TRBJ1-2
d_call: -
cdr3_aa: CATQGGVYDGYTF
cdr3_nt: TGTGCCACCCAAGGAGGAGTTTATGATGGCTACACCTTC

v_call: TRBV19
cdr3_length: 13
clone_size: once
j_call: TRBJ1-1
d_call: -
cdr3_aa: CATLGQLNTEAFF
cdr3_nt: TGTGCCACCCTTGGACAGCTGAACACTGAAGCTTTCTTT

v_call: TRBV2
cdr3_length: 15
clone_size: -
j_call: TRBJ2-7
d_call: -
cdr3_aa: CAARRFFSGGYEQYF
cdr3_nt: TGTGCCGCTCGGCGGTTTTTTAGTGGTGGCTACGAGCAGTACTTC

v_call: TRBV11-1
cdr3_length: 13
clone_size: -
j_call: TRBJ2-7
d_call: TRBD1
cdr3_aa: CASSPDRAGSQYF
cdr3_nt: TGTGCCAGCAGCCCGGACAGGGCCGGATCGCAGTACTTC

v_call: TRBV29-1
cdr3_length: 13
clone_size: -
j_call: TRBJ1-2
d_call: -
cdr3_aa: CSVGEGSNDGYTF
cdr3_nt: TGCAGCGTTGGGGAAGGGTCCAACGATGGCTACACCTTC

v_call: TRBV18
cdr3_length: 14
clone_size: -
j_call: TRBJ2-7
d_call: -
cdr3_aa: CASSPAGRPYEQYF
cdr3_nt: TGTGCCAGCTCACCCGCCGGCAGGCCCTACGAGCAGTACTTC

v_call: TRBV4-3
cdr3_length: 14
clone_size: -
j_call: TRBJ2-7
d_call: -
cdr3_aa: CASSQGGSLYEQYF
cdr3_nt: TGCGCCAGCAGCCAAGGAGGATCCCTCTACGAGCAGTACTTC

v_call: TRBV4-3
cdr3_length: 18
clone_size: -
j_call: TRBJ2-5
d_call: TRBD2
cdr3_aa: CASSQDVLAGGRGETQYF
cdr3_nt: TGCGCCAGCAGCCAAGATGTGCTAGCGGGAGGGAGGGGTGAGACCCAGTACTTC

v_call: TRBV10-3
cdr3_length: 14
clone_size: -
j_call: TRBJ2-5
d_call: TRBD2
cdr3_aa: CAISPGLAGETQYF
cdr3_nt: TGTGCCATCAGTCCGGGACTAGCGGGAGAGACCCAGTACTTC

v_call: TRBV7-2
cdr3_length: 19
clone_size: -
j_call: TRBJ2-1
d_call: TRBD2
cdr3_aa: CASSQRLAGRIVGMNEQFF
cdr3_nt: TGTGCCAGCAGCCAACGACTAGCGGGACGGATTGTGGGGATGAATGAGCAGTTCTTC

v_call: TRBV5-5
cdr3_length: 15
clone_size: -
j_call: TRBJ1-2
d_call: TRBD1
cdr3_aa: CASSFRDRLNYGYTF
cdr3_nt: TGTGCCAGCAGCTTCCGGGACAGGCTAAACTATGGCTACACCTTC

v_call: TRBV27
cdr3_length: 15
clone_size: -
j_call: TRBJ2-4
d_call: -
cdr3_aa: CASSFSSTLKNIQYF
cdr3_nt: TGTGCCAGCAGTTTCAGCAGTACCCTCAAAAACATTCAGTACTTC

v_call: TRBV5-1
cdr3_length: 16
clone_size: -
j_call: TRBJ1-1
d_call: -
cdr3_aa: CASSTVHWQGSTEAFF
cdr3_nt: TGCGCCAGCAGCACGGTCCATTGGCAGGGAAGCACTGAAGCTTTCTTT

v_call: TRBV4-1
cdr3_length: 17
clone_size: few
j_call: TRBJ1-2
d_call: TRBD1
cdr3_aa: CASSHPPSWDRAGGYTF
cdr3_nt: TGCGCCAGCAGCCACCCCCCCTCCTGGGACAGGGCTGGTGGCTACACCTTC

v_call: TRBV29-1
cdr3_length: 16
clone_size: -
j_call: TRBJ2-5
d_call: TRBD2
cdr3_aa: CGVDPGGSGRQQTQYF
cdr3_nt: TGCGGCGTTGATCCCGGTGGTAGCGGGAGACAGCAGACCCAGTACTTC

v_call: TRBV18
cdr3_length: 13
clone_size: -
j_call: TRBJ1-3
d_call: -
cdr3_aa: CASSSGHGNTIYF
cdr3_nt: TGTGCCAGCTCCTCCGGGCATGGAAACACCATATATTTT

v_call: TRBV11-2
cdr3_length: 16
clone_size: -
j_call: TRBJ2-3
d_call: -
cdr3_aa: CASSQGPLTAVDTQYF
cdr3_nt: TGTGCCAGCAGCCAAGGACCTCTGACAGCGGTAGATACGCAGTATTTT

v_call: TRBV5-8
cdr3_length: 16
clone_size: -
j_call: TRBJ2-7
d_call: TRBD2
cdr3_aa: CASSSTYTSGSYEQYF
cdr3_nt: TGTGCCAGCAGCTCTACTTATACTAGCGGGTCCTACGAGCAGTACTTC

v_call: TRBV7-9
cdr3_length: 12
clone_size: -
j_call: TRBJ1-1
d_call: -
cdr3_aa: CASSLLSSEAFF
cdr3_nt: TGTGCCAGCAGCTTACTCAGCAGTGAAGCTTTCTTT

v_call: TRBV4-3
cdr3_length: 13
clone_size: -
j_call: TRBJ1-2
d_call: -
cdr3_aa: CASSRLIWYGYTF
cdr3_nt: TGCGCCAGCAGCCGTTTGATTTGGTATGGCTACACCTTC

v_call: TRBV15
cdr3_length: 13
clone_size: few
j_call: TRBJ2-7
d_call: -
cdr3_aa: CATSRDASYEQYF
cdr3_nt: TGTGCCACCAGCAGAGACGCGTCCTACGAGCAGTACTTC